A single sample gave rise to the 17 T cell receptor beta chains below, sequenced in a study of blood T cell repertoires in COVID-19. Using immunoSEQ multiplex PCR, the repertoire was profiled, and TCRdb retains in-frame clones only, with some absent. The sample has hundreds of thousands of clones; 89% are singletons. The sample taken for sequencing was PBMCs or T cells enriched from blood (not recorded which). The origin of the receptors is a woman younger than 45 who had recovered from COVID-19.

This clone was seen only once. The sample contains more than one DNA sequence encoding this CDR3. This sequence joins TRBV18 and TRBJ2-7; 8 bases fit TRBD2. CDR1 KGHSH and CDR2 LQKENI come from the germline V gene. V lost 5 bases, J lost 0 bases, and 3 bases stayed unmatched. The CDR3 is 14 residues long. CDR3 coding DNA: TGTGCCAGCTCAGCCGGGACTAGCTCCTACGAGCAGTACTTC. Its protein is CASSAGTSSYEQYF.

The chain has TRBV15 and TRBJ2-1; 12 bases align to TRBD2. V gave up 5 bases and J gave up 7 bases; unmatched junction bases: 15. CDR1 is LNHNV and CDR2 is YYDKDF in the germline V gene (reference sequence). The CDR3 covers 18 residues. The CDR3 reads CATSEDMGLAGRQNEQFF. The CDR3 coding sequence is TGTGCCACCAGCGAAGACATGGGACTAGCGGGTCGCCAGAATGAGCAGTTCTTC.

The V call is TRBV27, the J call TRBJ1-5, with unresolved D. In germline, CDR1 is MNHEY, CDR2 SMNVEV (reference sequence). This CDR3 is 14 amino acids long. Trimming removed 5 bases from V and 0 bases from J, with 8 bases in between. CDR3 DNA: TGTGCCAGCAGTCCTGCGGATAGCAATCAGCCCCAGCATTTT. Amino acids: CASSPADSNQPQHF.

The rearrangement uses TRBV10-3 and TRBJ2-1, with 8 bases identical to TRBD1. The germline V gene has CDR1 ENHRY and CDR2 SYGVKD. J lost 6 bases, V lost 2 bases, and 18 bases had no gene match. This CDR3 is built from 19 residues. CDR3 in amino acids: CAISERQVLGQGATNEQFF. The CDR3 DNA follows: TGTGCCATCAGTGAGCGACAAGTTCTTGGTCAGGGGGCGACCAATGAGCAGTTCTTC.

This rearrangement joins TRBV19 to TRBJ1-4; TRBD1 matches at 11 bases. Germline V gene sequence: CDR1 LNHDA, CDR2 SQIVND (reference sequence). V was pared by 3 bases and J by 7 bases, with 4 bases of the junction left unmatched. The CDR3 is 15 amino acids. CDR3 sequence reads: CASSIGQGAREKLFF. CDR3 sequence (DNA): TGTGCCAGTAGTATCGGACAGGGGGCACGTGAAAAACTGTTTTTT.

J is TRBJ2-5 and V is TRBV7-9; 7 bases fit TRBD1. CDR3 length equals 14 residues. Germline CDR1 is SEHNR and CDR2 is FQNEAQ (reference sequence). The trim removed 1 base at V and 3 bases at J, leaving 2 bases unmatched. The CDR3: CASSLVTGEETQYF. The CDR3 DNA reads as TGTGCCAGCAGCTTAGTTACAGGGGAAGAGACCCAGTACTTC. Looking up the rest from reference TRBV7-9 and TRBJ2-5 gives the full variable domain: DTGVSQNPRHKITKRGQNVTFRCDPISEHNRLYWYRQTLGQGPEFLTYFQNEAQLEKSRLLSDRFSAERPKGSFSTLEIQRTEQGDSAMYLCASSLVTGEETQYFGPGTRLLVL.

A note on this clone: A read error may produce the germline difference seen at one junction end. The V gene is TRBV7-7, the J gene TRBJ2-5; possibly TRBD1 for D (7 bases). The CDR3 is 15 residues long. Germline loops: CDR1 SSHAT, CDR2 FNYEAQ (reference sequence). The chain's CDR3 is CASSPGAQGIETQYF. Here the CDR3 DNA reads TGTGCTAGCAGCCCGGGGGCACAGGGGATAGAGACCCAGTACTTC.

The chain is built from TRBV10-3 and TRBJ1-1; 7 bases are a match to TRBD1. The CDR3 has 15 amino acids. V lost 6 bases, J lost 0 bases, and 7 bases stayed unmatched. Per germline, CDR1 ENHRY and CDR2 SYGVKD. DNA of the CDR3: TGTGCCATCAGGGGGGACAGCGAAATGAACACTGAAGCTTTCTTT. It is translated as CAIRGDSEMNTEAFF.

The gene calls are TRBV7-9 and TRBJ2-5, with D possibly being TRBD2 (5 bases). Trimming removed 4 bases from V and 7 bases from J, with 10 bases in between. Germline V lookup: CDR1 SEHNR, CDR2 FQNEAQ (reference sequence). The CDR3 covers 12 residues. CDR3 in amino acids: CASSSGEGTQYF. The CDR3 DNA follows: TGTGCCAGCAGCTCAGGAGAGGGGACCCAGTACTTC. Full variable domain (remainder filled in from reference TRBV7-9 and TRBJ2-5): DTGVSQNPRHKITKRGQNVTFRCDPISEHNRLYWYRQTLGQGPEFLTYFQNEAQLEKSRLLSDRFSAERPKGSFSTLEIQRTEQGDSAMYLCASSSGEGTQYFGPGTRLLVL.

The CDR3 sequence: CASSYSAGVLWRTEAFF. Written as DNA, the CDR3 is TGCGCCAGCAGCTATTCGGCAGGGGTTCTTTGGCGGACTGAAGCTTTCTTT. The V call is TRBV5-1, the J call TRBJ1-1; tentatively, D is TRBD1 (6 bases). V lost 3 bases, J lost 5 bases, and 23 bases lay in between. This CDR3 is built from 17 residues. The germline V gene has CDR1 SGHRS and CDR2 YFSETQ.

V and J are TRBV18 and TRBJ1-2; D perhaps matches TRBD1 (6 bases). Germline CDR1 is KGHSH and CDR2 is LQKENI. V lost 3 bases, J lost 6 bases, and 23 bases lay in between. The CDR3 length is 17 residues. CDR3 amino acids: CASSPSGDIRESHGYTF. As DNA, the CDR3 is TGTGCCAGCTCACCCTCAGGGGACATCCGAGAATCACATGGCTACACCTTC. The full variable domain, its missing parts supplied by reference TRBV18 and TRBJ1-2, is NAGVMQNPRHLVRRRGQEARLRCSPMKGHSHVYWYRQLPEEGLKFMVYLQKENIIDESGMPKERFSAEFPKEGPSILRIQQVVRGDSAAYFCASSPSGDIRESHGYTFGSGTRLTVV.

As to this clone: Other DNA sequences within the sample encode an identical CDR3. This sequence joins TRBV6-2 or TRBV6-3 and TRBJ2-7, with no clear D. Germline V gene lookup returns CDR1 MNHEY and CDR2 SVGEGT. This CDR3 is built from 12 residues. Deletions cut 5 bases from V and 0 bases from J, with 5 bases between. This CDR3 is CASSPSSYEQYF. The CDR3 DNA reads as TGTGCCAGCAGTCCCTCCTCCTACGAGCAGTACTTC.

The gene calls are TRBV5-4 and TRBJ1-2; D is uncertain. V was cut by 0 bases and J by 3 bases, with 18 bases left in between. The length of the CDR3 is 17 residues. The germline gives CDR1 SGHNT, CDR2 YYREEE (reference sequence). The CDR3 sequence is CASSLDGYTPEDYGYTF. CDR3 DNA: TGTGCCAGCAGCTTGGACGGGTACACACCAGAAGACTATGGCTACACCTTC.

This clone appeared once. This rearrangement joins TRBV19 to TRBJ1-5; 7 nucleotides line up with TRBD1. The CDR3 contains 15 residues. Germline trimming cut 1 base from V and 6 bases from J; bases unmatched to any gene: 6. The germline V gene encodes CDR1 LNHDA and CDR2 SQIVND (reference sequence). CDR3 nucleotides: TGTGCCAGTAGTATAGGACAGGGCAAGGGTCAGCCCCAGCATTTT. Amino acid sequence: CASSIGQGKGQPQHF.

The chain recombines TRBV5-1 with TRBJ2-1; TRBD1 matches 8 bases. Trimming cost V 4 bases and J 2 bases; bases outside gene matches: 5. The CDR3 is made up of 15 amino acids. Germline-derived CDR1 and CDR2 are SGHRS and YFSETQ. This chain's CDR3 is CASSTTGGAYNEQFF. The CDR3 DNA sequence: TGCGCCAGCAGCACTACAGGGGGAGCCTACAATGAGCAGTTCTTC.

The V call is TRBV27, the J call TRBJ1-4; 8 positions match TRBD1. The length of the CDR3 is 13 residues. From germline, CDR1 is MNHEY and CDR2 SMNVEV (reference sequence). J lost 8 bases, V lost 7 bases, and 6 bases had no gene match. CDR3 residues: CASKRQGREKLFF. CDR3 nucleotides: TGTGCCAGCAAACGACAGGGGAGGGAAAAACTGTTTTTT.

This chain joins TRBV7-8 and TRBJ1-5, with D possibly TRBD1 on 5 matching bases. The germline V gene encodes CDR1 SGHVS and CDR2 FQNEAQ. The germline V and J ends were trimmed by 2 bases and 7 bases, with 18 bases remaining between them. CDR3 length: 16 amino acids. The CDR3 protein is CASSLLTGEVGQPQHF. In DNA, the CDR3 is TGTGCCAGCAGCTTATTAACGGGGGAAGTAGGGCAGCCCCAGCATTTT.